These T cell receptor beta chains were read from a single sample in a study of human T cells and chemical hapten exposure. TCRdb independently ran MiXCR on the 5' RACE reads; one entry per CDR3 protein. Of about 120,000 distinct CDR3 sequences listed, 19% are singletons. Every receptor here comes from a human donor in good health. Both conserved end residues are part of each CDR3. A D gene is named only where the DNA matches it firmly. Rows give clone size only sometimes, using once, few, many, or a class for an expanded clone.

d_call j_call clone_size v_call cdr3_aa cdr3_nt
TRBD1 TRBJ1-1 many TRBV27 CAIRPTGENTEAFF TGTGCCATCCGCCCAACAGGGGAAAACACTGAAGCTTTCTTT
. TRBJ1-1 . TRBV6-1 CASSERQSLGNTEAFF TGTGCCAGCAGTGAACGGCAGTCATTAGGGAACACTGAAGCTTTCTTT
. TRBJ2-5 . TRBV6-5 CASSPAGLRQETQYF TGTGCCAGCAGCCCCGCCGGGCTTAGACAAGAGACCCAGTACTTC
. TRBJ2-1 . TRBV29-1 CSVEEGVEQFF TGCAGCGTTGAAGAAGGTGTAGAGCAGTTCTTC
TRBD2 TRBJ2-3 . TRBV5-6 CASSLPSGRAQGDTQYF TGTGCCAGCAGCTTGCCTAGCGGGAGGGCCCAGGGAGATACGCAGTATTTT
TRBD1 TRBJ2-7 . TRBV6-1 CASGTGVREQYF TGTGCCTCCGGGACAGGGGTGAGGGAGCAGTACTTC
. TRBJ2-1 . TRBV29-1 CSVSSARAYNEQFF TGCAGCGTTTCTAGCGCCAGGGCCTACAATGAGCAGTTCTTC
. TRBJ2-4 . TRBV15 CATSRDGGSRAKNIQYF TGTGCCACCAGCAGAGATGGGGGATCTAGGGCCAAAAACATTCAGTACTTC
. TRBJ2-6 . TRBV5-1 CASSFGRLDGANVLTF TGCGCCAGCAGCTTTGGGAGACTCGATGGGGCCAACGTCCTGACTTTC
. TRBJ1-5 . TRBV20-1 CSAKPRDQPQHF TGCAGTGCTAAACCTAGGGATCAGCCCCAGCATTTT
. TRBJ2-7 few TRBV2 CASSVVGYQEQYF TGTGCCAGCAGTGTCGTCGGGTACCAGGAGCAGTACTTC
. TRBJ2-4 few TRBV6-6 CASSFNSGLAKNIQYF TGTGCCAGCAGTTTTAACAGCGGACTAGCCAAAAACATTCAGTACTTC
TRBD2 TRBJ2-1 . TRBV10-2 CASKGASGRAAYEQFF TGCGCCAGCAAGGGGGCTAGCGGGAGGGCCGCATATGAGCAGTTCTTC
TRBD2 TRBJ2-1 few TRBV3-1 CASSQEEAGGGNEQFF TGTGCCAGCAGCCAAGAAGAAGCGGGAGGGGGCAATGAGCAGTTCTTC
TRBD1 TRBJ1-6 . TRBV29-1 CSVGQGDDSPLHF TGCAGCGTGGGACAGGGTGATGATTCACCCCTCCACTTT
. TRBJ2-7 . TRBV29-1 CSVVGLINSYEQYF TGCAGCGTTGTTGGGCTTATCAACTCCTACGAGCAGTACTTC
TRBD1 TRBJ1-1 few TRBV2 CASRETGGYGTEAFF TGTGCCAGCAGGGAGACAGGGGGCTATGGGACTGAAGCTTTCTTT
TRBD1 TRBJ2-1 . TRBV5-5 CASSSAGQGVYNEQFF TGTGCCAGCAGCTCGGCTGGACAGGGGGTTTACAATGAGCAGTTCTTC
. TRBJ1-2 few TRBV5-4 CASSLGQIYGYTF TGTGCCAGCAGCTTGGGACAGATATATGGCTACACCTTC
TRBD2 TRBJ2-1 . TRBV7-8 CASSSSRLAVDNEQFF TGTGCCAGCAGCTCATCCCGACTAGCGGTTGACAATGAGCAGTTCTTC
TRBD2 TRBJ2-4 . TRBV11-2 CASSFESGTGIIQYF TGTGCCAGCAGCTTCGAGAGCGGGACCGGGATCATTCAGTACTTC
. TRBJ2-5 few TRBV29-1 CSVEKLGTQYF TGCAGCGTTGAAAAGTTGGGGACCCAGTACTTC
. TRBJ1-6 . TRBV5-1 CASSLEGRVDSPLHF TGCGCCAGCAGCTTGGAGGGCAGGGTTGATTCACCCCTCCACTTT
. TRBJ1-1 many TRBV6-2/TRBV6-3 CASSSTGRTEAFF TGTGCCAGCAGTTCCACAGGGAGGACTGAAGCTTTCTTT
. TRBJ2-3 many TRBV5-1 CASSLGGGTDTQYF TGCGCCAGCAGCTTAGGAGGAGGCACAGATACGCAGTATTTT
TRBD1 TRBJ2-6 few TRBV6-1 CASSLGQGRYPGANVLTF TGTGCCAGCAGTTTAGGACAGGGAAGGTACCCTGGGGCCAACGTCCTGACTTTC
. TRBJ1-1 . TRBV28 CASIPPDAEAFF TGTGCCAGCATCCCCCCGGATGCTGAAGCTTTCTTT
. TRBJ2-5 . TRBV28 CASSLTRAPNGETQYF TGTGCCAGCAGTTTAACGAGAGCCCCTAATGGGGAGACCCAGTACTTC
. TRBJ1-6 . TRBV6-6 CASSYSSLGSSSYNSPLHF TGTGCCAGCAGTTACTCGAGCCTGGGGTCCAGCTCCTATAATTCACCCCTCCACTTT
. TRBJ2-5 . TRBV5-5 CASSLSRAIETQYF TGTGCCAGCAGCTTGTCCAGGGCTATCGAGACCCAGTACTTC
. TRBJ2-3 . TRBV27 CASSFRAGQPDTQYF TGTGCCAGCAGTTTTCGGGCAGGGCAGCCAGATACGCAGTATTTT
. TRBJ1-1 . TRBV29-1 CSVEDPGPTTEAFF TGCAGCGTTGAAGATCCGGGGCCTACCACTGAAGCTTTCTTT